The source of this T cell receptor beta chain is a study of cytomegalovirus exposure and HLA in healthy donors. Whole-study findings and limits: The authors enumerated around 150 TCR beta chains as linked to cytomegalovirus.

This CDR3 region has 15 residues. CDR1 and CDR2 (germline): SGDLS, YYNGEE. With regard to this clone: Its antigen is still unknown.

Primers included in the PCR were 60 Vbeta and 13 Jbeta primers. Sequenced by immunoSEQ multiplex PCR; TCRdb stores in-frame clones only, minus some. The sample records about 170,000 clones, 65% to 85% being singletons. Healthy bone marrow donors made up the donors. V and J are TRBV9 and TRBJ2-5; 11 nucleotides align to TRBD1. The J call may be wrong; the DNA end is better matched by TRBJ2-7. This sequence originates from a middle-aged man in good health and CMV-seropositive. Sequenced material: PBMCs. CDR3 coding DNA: TGTGCCAGCAGCCCAGGACAGGGGGCCCACTACGAGCAGTACTTC. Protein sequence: CASSPGQGAHYEQYF.